Each of the 26 T cell receptor beta chains below was sequenced from the same sample in a study of human T cells and chemical hapten exposure. MiXCR, applied by TCRdb to the RACE reads, yields one record per CDR3 protein. The data show approximately 160,000 distinct CDR3 sequences, with 28% seen just once and 2% to 2.5% held by the top ten. The time point denotes: patch test 3, about 24 weeks after DPC sensitization. As for treatment: therapeutic diphenylcyclopropenone sensitization with weekly scalp DPC. Sequences were derived from whole blood, sampled in connection with sensitization to the hapten diphenylcyclopropenone (DPC). The receptors were gathered from a woman under 30 with alopecia areata. Some clones in this sample may be carry-over from other donors' samples.

V gene TRBV7-8 combines with J gene TRBJ1-1; D remains unclear. Per germline, CDR1 SGHVS and CDR2 FQNEAQ. Trimming took off 3 bases at V and 4 bases at J, with 9 bases between the two ends. The CDR3 has 13 amino acids. CDR3 region: CASSLPHGTEAFF. CDR3 nucleotides: TGTGCCAGCAGCTTGCCACACGGCACTGAAGCTTTCTTT.

J is TRBJ2-7 and V is TRBV20-1, with D perhaps matching TRBD1 or TRBD2 (5 bases each). The CDR3 runs to 13 residues. The germline V gene has CDR1 DFQATT and CDR2 SNEGSKA (reference sequence). Trimming took 8 bases from V and 0 from J, leaving 14 bases between them. CDR3 in amino acids: CSQSGTVSYEQYF. The CDR3 DNA reads as TGCAGTCAATCCGGGACGGTCTCCTACGAGCAGTACTTC.

This clonotype showed up many times. The chain is built from TRBV7-6 and TRBJ1-1; TRBD1 matches 7 bases. Trimming cost V 1 base and J 3 bases; bases outside gene matches: 14. Germline CDR1 reads SGHVS; CDR2 reads FNYEAQ. The CDR3 covers 18 residues. CDR3 nucleotide sequence: TGTGCCAGCAGCTTAGTTAGAGGTGGAGGGGGCGCGTACACTGAAGCTTTCTTT. Translating it yields CASSLVRGGGGAYTEAFF.

This clonotype was counted a few times. The V gene is TRBV2, the J gene TRBJ2-7, with TRBD2 matching over 8 bases. V was pared by 7 bases and J by 2 bases, with 7 bases of the junction left unmatched. This CDR3 has 14 amino acids. Germline CDR1 SNHLY, CDR2 FYNNEI. The CDR3 reads CASTERGSAYEQYF. CDR3 nucleotides: TGTGCCAGCACCGAGCGGGGGTCTGCCTACGAGCAGTACTTC. Filled out from reference TRBV2 and TRBJ2-7, the complete variable domain reads EPEVTQTPSHQVTQMGQEVILRCVPISNHLYFYWYRQILGQKVEFLVSFYNNEISEKSEIFDDQFSVERPDGSNFTLKIRSTKLEDSAMYFCASTERGSAYEQYFGPGTRLTVT.

This rearrangement joins TRBV4-1 to TRBJ2-7; D is unclear. Germline V CDR1 and CDR2: MGHRA, YSYEKL. The CDR3 runs to 13 residues. The germline V and J ends were trimmed by 1 base and 5 bases, with 9 bases remaining between them. CDR3 sequence reads: CASSQGPWDEQYF. CDR3 coding DNA: TGCGCCAGCAGCCAAGGCCCCTGGGACGAGCAGTACTTC.

This chain connects TRBV4-3 to TRBJ2-2; 13 bases agree with TRBD2. The V gene end was trimmed by 0 bases and the J gene end by 7 bases; junction bases not matched to a gene: 20. The germline V gene encodes CDR1 LGHNA and CDR2 YSLEER. CDR3 length equals 22 residues. The DNA of the CDR3 is TGCGCCAGCAGCCAAGATTTTAGTCCAGGAGGACTAGCGGGAGTGGGGGGCGGGGAGCTGTTTTTT. As protein: CASSQDFSPGGLAGVGGGELFF.

This chain uses TRBV18 with TRBJ2-7; no clear D gene. CDR3 length equals 13 residues. Germline-derived CDR1 and CDR2 are KGHSH and LQKENI. V lost 6 bases and J lost 5, with 14 bases in between. Here the CDR3 reads CASSPGQTHEQYF. CDR3 bases: TGTGCCAGCTCTCCAGGCCAGACCCACGAGCAGTACTTC.

The count of this clonotype is one. V gene TRBV12-3 or TRBV12-4 combines with J gene TRBJ1-5, with a possible D match to TRBD1 (5 bases). Trimming shortened V by 5 bases and J by 6 bases, and 11 bases separated the two germline ends. The CDR3 runs 13 residues. CDR3 loop: CASSHRQIQPQHF. CDR3 in DNA: TGTGCCAGCAGTCACAGGCAGATTCAGCCCCAGCATTTT.

This clonotype was found a few times. The chain recombines TRBV29-1 with TRBJ1-1, with TRBD1 matching 8 bases. With V trimmed by 7 bases and J by 4 bases, 2 bases remained unmatched. The CDR3 covers 11 residues. Per germline, CDR1 SQVTM and CDR2 ANQGSEA. The CDR3 DNA reads TGCAGCGGTGGGACAGGCACTGAAGCTTTCTTT. Translation: CSGGTGTEAFF.

CDR3 residues: CASSGGSANYGYTF. CDR3 DNA: TGCGCCAGCAGTGGAGGGTCTGCTAACTATGGCTACACCTTC. The rearrangement uses TRBV5-1 and TRBJ1-2; D uncertain. The germline gives CDR1 SGHRS, CDR2 YFSETQ. This CDR3 contains 14 residues. V was pared by 5 bases and J by 0 bases, with 11 bases between.

The chain recombines TRBV6-4 with TRBJ1-1; TRBD1 might be the D (6 bases). The V gene's germline CDR1 is MRHNA and CDR2 SNTAGT. V shed 5 bases and J shed 6 bases, with 13 bases lying between them. The CDR3 runs 13 residues. The CDR3 sequence is CASSKDSVAEAFF. CDR3 bases: TGTGCCAGCAGTAAGGACAGTGTGGCTGAAGCTTTCTTT.

This chain uses TRBV4-1 with TRBJ2-7; no reliable D call. CDR1 and CDR2 from the germline V gene are MGHRA and YSYEKL. With 0 bases removed from V and 7 bases from J, the gap between germline ends came to 13 bases. The CDR3 sequence is 14 residues long. The DNA for the CDR3 is TGCGCCAGCAGCCAAGATGGGTCACCTGAAGAGCAGTACTTC. It is translated as CASSQDGSPEEQYF.

The CDR3 here is CSARPQGPYNEQFF. The CDR3 DNA reads TGCAGTGCTAGACCGCAGGGACCCTACAATGAGCAGTTCTTC. The rearrangement uses TRBV20-1 and TRBJ2-1; D is perhaps TRBD1 or TRBD2 (5 bases each). The CDR3 sequence is 14 residues long. V lost 2 bases and J 2 bases, leaving 10 bases between the germline ends. CDR1 DFQATT and CDR2 SNEGSKA come from the germline V gene (reference sequence).

This rearrangement joins TRBV15 to TRBJ2-5, with D tentatively TRBD1 or TRBD2 (5 bases each). Germline V gives CDR1 LNHNV, CDR2 YYDKDF (reference sequence). V lost 5 bases and J 3 bases, leaving 13 bases between the germline ends. The CDR3 sequence is 14 residues long. The CDR3 is CATSRGESKETQYF. CDR3 coding DNA: TGTGCCACCAGCCGAGGGGAGTCAAAAGAGACCCAGTACTTC.

V gene TRBV14 combines with J gene TRBJ1-1; possibly TRBD1 for D (6 bases). The CDR3 contains 13 residues. CDR1 SGHDN and CDR2 FVKESK come from the germline V gene. With 4 bases removed from V and 4 bases from J, the gap between germline ends came to 10 bases. CDR3 in DNA: TGTGCCAGCAGCCCGGGGGCACGCACTGAAGCTTTCTTT. Protein sequence: CASSPGARTEAFF.

There are many counts of this clonotype. V gene TRBV20-1 combines with J gene TRBJ1-1, with D unresolved. CDR3 length equals 12 residues. Per germline, CDR1 DFQATT and CDR2 SNEGSKA (reference sequence). Trimming left V 6 bases short and J 3 bases short, with 11 bases between. CDR3 in DNA: TGCAGTGCCAACCGATATGACACTGAAGCTTTCTTT. It translates to CSANRYDTEAFF.

The chain is built from TRBV20-1 and TRBJ1-5, with 7 bases lining up with TRBD1. V lost 0 bases and J lost 6; bases outside the gene matches: 2. This CDR3 is built from 13 residues. In germline, CDR1 is DFQATT, CDR2 SNEGSKA (reference sequence). In nucleotides, the CDR3 is TGCAGTGCTAGAGACTCAGGGGGTCAGCCCCAGCATTTT. Amino acid sequence: CSARDSGGQPQHF.

This clonotype was detected a few times. The J gene is TRBJ2-1, the V gene TRBV27; D perhaps matches TRBD1 (6 bases). Trimming cost V 3 bases and J 0 bases, with 12 bases left between them. The CDR3 runs 16 residues. The V gene's germline CDR1 is MNHEY and CDR2 SMNVEV (reference sequence). CDR3 in amino acids: CASSFPQGNSYNEQFF. The CDR3 nucleotides read TGTGCCAGCAGTTTCCCACAGGGAAACTCCTACAATGAGCAGTTCTTC.

The V and J genes are TRBV6-4 and TRBJ2-1; 15 bases map to TRBD2. The CDR3 length is 15 residues. J gave up 9 bases and V 5 bases, and 5 bases lay outside the gene matches. From germline, CDR1 is MRHNA and CDR2 SNTAGT. DNA of the CDR3: TGTGCCAGCAGTTCCGGGACTAGCGGGGGGAGTGAGCAGTTCTTC. Residues: CASSSGTSGGSEQFF.

This clonotype showed up many times. The rearrangement links TRBV9 to TRBJ1-6, with a tentative D call TRBD1 (5 bases). The CDR3 totals 14 residues. V was pared by 3 bases and J by 10 bases, with 14 bases between. The germline gives CDR1 SGDLS, CDR2 YYNGEE. The CDR3 reads CASSAEGTLSPLHF. The CDR3 DNA is TGTGCCAGCAGCGCTGAAGGGACCCTATCACCCCTCCACTTT. Combining the CDR3 with reference TRBV9 and TRBJ1-6 gives the whole variable domain DSGVTQTPKHLITATGQRVTLRCSPRSGDLSVYWYQQSLDQGLQFLIQYYNGEERAKGNILERFSAQQFPDLHSELNLSSLELGDSALYFCASSAEGTLSPLHFGNGTRLTVT.

The chain has TRBV3-1 and TRBJ1-3; no definite D call. Between the trimmed V and J ends, which lost 4 bases and 7 bases, there was a span of 11 bases. Germline CDR1 LGHDT, CDR2 YNNKEL (reference sequence). The CDR3 sequence is 13 residues long. The CDR3 is CASSRGSWNTIYF. CDR3 bases: TGTGCCAGCAGCCGAGGGAGTTGGAACACCATATATTTT.

This clonotype occurred many times. The chain is built from TRBV29-1 and TRBJ1-2; D not certain. Germline CDR1 SQVTM, CDR2 ANQGSEA. The germline V and J ends were trimmed by 7 bases and 8 bases, with 11 bases remaining between them. The CDR3 is 10 amino acids. The DNA for the CDR3 is TGCAGCGCTTGGATAGGGGGCTACACCTTC. Translation: CSAWIGGYTF. Together with reference TRBV29-1 and TRBJ1-2, the CDR3 gives the full variable domain: SAVISQKPSRDICQRGTSLTIQCQVDSQVTMMFWYRQQPGQSLTLIATANQGSEATYESGFVIDKFPISRPNLTFSTLTVSNMSPEDSSIYLCSAWIGGYTFGSGTRLTVV.

Only a few counts were recorded for this clonotype. The genes are TRBV27 and TRBJ2-1, with TRBD2 identical over 7 bases. V lost 6 bases and J lost 6; bases outside the gene matches: 8. The CDR3 covers 14 residues. CDR1 is MNHEY, CDR2 SMNVEV, per germline (reference sequence). As DNA, the CDR3 is TGTGCCAGCAGGGGCGGGAGTCCTAGCAATGAGCAGTTCTTC. Residues: CASRGGSPSNEQFF.

About this clonotype itself: Germline and junction disagree at one end, which may indicate a read error. This chain's CDR3 is CASSQDTGAYEQDF. The CDR3 DNA reads TGCGCCAGCAGCCAAGATACAGGCGCCTACGAGCAGGACTTC. This rearrangement joins TRBV4-3 to TRBJ2-7; weak D call: TRBD1 (5 bases). The germline CDR1 and CDR2 sequences are LGHNA and YSLEER. CDR3 length: 14 residues.

There are a few counts of this clonotype. The chain links TRBV4-1 to TRBJ2-5; 10 nucleotides match TRBD2. In germline, CDR1 is MGHRA, CDR2 YSYEKL. V was clipped by 4 bases and J by 2 bases; unmatched bases: 7. The length of the CDR3 is 16 residues. CDR3 DNA: TGCGCCAGCAGCCCCCTAGCGGGAGTGGTTCAAGAGACCCAGTACTTC. Its translation is CASSPLAGVVQETQYF.

This chain connects TRBV27 to TRBJ1-2; D unclear. Trimming removed 7 bases from V and 5 bases from J, with 17 bases in between. This CDR3 spans 14 amino acids. Germline V gene sequence: CDR1 MNHEY, CDR2 SMNVEV (reference sequence). The CDR3 coding sequence is TGTGCCAGCACACTAAACCCTAGGCTGTATGGCTACACCTTC. This encodes CASTLNPRLYGYTF.